This T cell receptor beta chain was retrieved from a study of identical twins. General observations from the study: Insertions were fewer in abundant cord blood beta clonotypes, whereas memory repertoires showed none of this pattern.

The length of the CDR3 is 14 residues. CDR1 SGHTA and CDR2 FQGNSA come from the germline V gene. V shed 1 base and J shed 6 bases, with 10 bases lying between them. cDNA carried unique molecular identifiers, and a universal primer site was added by template switching. TCRdb processed the 5' RACE reads anew with MiXCR; each CDR3 protein has one entry. This repertoire shows about 520,000 distinct CDR3 sequences, 20% to 25% found once; its top ten account for 0.75% to 0.95%. Worth noting for this clonotype: Its cognate antigen is unknown.

The sample was also reused in another study, on T cells expressing NK-cell markers. That source adds: One of the eight sequenced donors was seronegative, whereas the other seven were HCMV-seropositive. Among CD8+ T cells from about six donors, dominant NKG2C+ clonotypes accounted for roughly 1.0-7.0%.

Specimen: CD4+ T cells sorted from blood. This receptor was obtained from a woman aged 18 to 35 in good health. The V and J genes are TRBV7-2 and TRBJ1-5; tentatively, D is TRBD1 (5 bases). The CDR3 here is CASSLGREGQPQHF. CDR3 nucleotide sequence: TGTGCCAGCAGCTTAGGCAGGGAAGGTCAGCCCCAGCATTTT.